This is a list of T cell receptor beta chains from one sample in a study of CD8 T cells in ankylosing spondylitis. In TCRdb, the 5' RACE reads were re-called with MiXCR into one record per CDR3 protein. The table includes just under 550,000 distinct CDR3 sequences, roughly 13% detected once. Source material: blood, either unsorted or a sorted T cell fraction (not recorded which). These receptor sequences come from a male donor with ankylosing spondylitis. Both conserved end residues are part of each CDR3. Clone size is stated in some rows and not others, as once, few, many or a class when expanded.

abundance: few
v_gene: TRBV12-3/TRBV12-4
CDR3aa: CASRSKREGVHEQFF

abundance: few
v_gene: TRBV28
CDR3aa: CASTLGAGFQETQYF

abundance: NA
v_gene: TRBV6-4
CDR3aa: CASSENRNTEAFF

abundance: NA
v_gene: TRBV11-1
CDR3aa: CASSSGPGTSGKNTGELFF

abundance: few
v_gene: TRBV5-1
CDR3aa: CASRQEPNTGELFF

abundance: few
v_gene: TRBV20-1
CDR3aa: CSATGGGGNQPQHF

abundance: few
v_gene: TRBV24-1
CDR3aa: CATSGPSYNEQFF

abundance: NA
v_gene: TRBV20-1
CDR3aa: CSARVRGRKQETQYF

abundance: NA
v_gene: TRBV15
CDR3aa: CATSMKGGNQPQHF

abundance: NA
v_gene: TRBV10-3
CDR3aa: CATRSGTSGTETQYF

abundance: NA
v_gene: TRBV5-1
CDR3aa: CASSLEAGGRTEAFF

abundance: NA
v_gene: TRBV25-1
CDR3aa: CASSENSNYGYTF

abundance: many
v_gene: TRBV29-1
CDR3aa: CSFSPGQQETQYF

abundance: few
v_gene: TRBV10-3
CDR3aa: CAITIGNTSDPKYNEQFF

abundance: few
v_gene: TRBV20-1
CDR3aa: CSANPDRRTQYF

abundance: many
v_gene: TRBV7-9
CDR3aa: CASSYLRGADTQYF

abundance: many
v_gene: TRBV7-2
CDR3aa: CASSLQAGDTDTQYF

abundance: many
v_gene: TRBV7-9
CDR3aa: CASSASGTAHEKLFF

abundance: few
v_gene: TRBV29-1
CDR3aa: CSVKTGGNQPQHF

abundance: few
v_gene: TRBV4-1
CDR3aa: CASSQDLGTGELFF

abundance: NA
v_gene: TRBV3-1
CDR3aa: CASSHPAGGGETQYF

abundance: many
v_gene: TRBV20-1
CDR3aa: CSATGGQGNEKLFF

abundance: NA
v_gene: TRBV14
CDR3aa: CASSQESDSIQYF

abundance: few
v_gene: TRBV6-4
CDR3aa: CASSDSNHLNEQFF

abundance: few
v_gene: TRBV2
CDR3aa: CASSPMTGWGTEAFF

abundance: NA
v_gene: TRBV28
CDR3aa: CASSIQGAYNEQFF

abundance: NA
v_gene: TRBV5-6
CDR3aa: CASSPLGQLNTEAFF

abundance: many
v_gene: TRBV20-1
CDR3aa: CSARPGTGIYNEQFF

abundance: NA
v_gene: TRBV29-1
CDR3aa: CSVGQGVDGYTF

abundance: NA
v_gene: TRBV20-1
CDR3aa: CSAKSSGRRDEQFF

abundance: NA
v_gene: TRBV5-1
CDR3aa: CASSLSGSTETQYF

abundance: NA
v_gene: TRBV12-3/TRBV12-4
CDR3aa: CASSSSTGPGNTIYF

abundance: NA
v_gene: TRBV5-6
CDR3aa: CASSPNRGGGQPQHF

abundance: NA
v_gene: TRBV18
CDR3aa: CASSPTKVTYNEQFF

abundance: NA
v_gene: TRBV12-5
CDR3aa: CASGSLNANEQFF